A single sample gave rise to the 22 T cell receptor beta chains below, sequenced in a study of T cell changes during pregnancy in multiple sclerosis. Profiled with immunoSEQ multiplex PCR; TCRdb holds only in-frame clones, not every one. The data contain just over 20,000 clones, 80% to 90% of them seen just once; the ten biggest clones take up roughly 5.7%. The starting material was CD8+ T cells from peripheral blood mononuclear cells, obtained in the second trimester of pregnancy. The source is a female donor in good health, enrolled as a control in a pregnancy study.

The V gene is TRBV28, the J gene TRBJ1-5, with D possibly TRBD1 on 6 matching bases. Per the germline V gene, CDR1 is MDHEN and CDR2 is SYDVKM. CDR3 length equals 16 residues. With 3 bases removed from V and 0 bases from J, the gap between germline ends came to 12 bases. For the CDR3, the DNA is TGTGCCAGCAGTTTTAGGACAGATTATAGCAATCAGCCCCAGCATTTT. Protein product: CASSFRTDYSNQPQHF.

This sequence joins TRBV4-3 and TRBJ2-1, with 12 bases fitting TRBD2. Per the germline V gene, CDR1 is LGHNA and CDR2 is YSLEER. There are 16 residues in the CDR3. V lost 1 base to trimming and J lost 9 bases; unmatched junction nucleotides: 7. CDR3 sequence: CASSQGETSGSTEQFF. CDR3 coding DNA: TGCGCCAGCAGCCAAGGGGAGACTAGCGGGAGTACTGAGCAGTTCTTC.

V is TRBV9 and J is TRBJ1-1; D is possibly TRBD1 (6 bases). This CDR3 has 12 residues. The germline V gene encodes CDR1 SGDLS and CDR2 YYNGEE. Trimming stripped 3 bases from V and 5 bases from J, with 8 bases between. The CDR3 loop is CASSARGTEAFF. In nucleotides, the CDR3 is TGTGCCAGCAGCGCGAGGGGGACTGAAGCTTTCTTT.

This chain links TRBV7-9 with TRBJ1-6; 8 bases align to TRBD1. The CDR3 is 15 amino acids. The trim removed 5 bases at V and 8 bases at J, leaving 8 bases unmatched. Germline CDR1 and CDR2: SEHNR and FQNEAQ (reference sequence). CDR3 DNA: TGTGCCAGCAGCCAAGGACAGGGACAGGATTCACCCCTCCACTTT. This encodes CASSQGQGQDSPLHF. Based on the CDR3 plus reference TRBV7-9 and TRBJ1-6, the full variable domain is DTGVSQNPRHKITKRGQNVTFRCDPISEHNRLYWYRQTLGQGPEFLTYFQNEAQLEKSRLLSDRFSAERPKGSFSTLEIQRTEQGDSAMYLCASSQGQGQDSPLHFGNGTRLTVT.

The rearrangement links TRBV19 to TRBJ2-7; D might be TRBD1 (6 bases). V was trimmed by 5 bases and J by 4 bases, leaving 12 bases between them. In germline, CDR1 is LNHDA, CDR2 SQIVND (reference sequence). This CDR3 region has 13 residues. The CDR3 spells CASSLQTGYEQYF. The CDR3 bases are TGTGCCAGTAGTCTCCAGACAGGTTACGAGCAGTACTTC.

V usage is TRBV4-1 and J usage is TRBJ2-7, with D perhaps matching TRBD1 (5 bases). CDR1 is MGHRA and CDR2 is YSYEKL in the germline V gene. The CDR3 runs to 14 residues. The germline V and J ends were trimmed by 1 base and 3 bases, with 10 bases remaining between them. As DNA, the CDR3 is TGCGCCAGCAGCCAAGCTCAGGGCGGCTACGAGCAGTACTTC. Amino acids: CASSQAQGGYEQYF.

The chain links TRBV5-5 to TRBJ2-1; 8 bases line up with TRBD2. V was clipped by 3 bases and J by 8 bases; unmatched bases: 7. The CDR3 runs to 14 residues. Germline V gene sequence: CDR1 SGHKS, CDR2 YYEKEE (reference sequence). The CDR3 sequence is CASSSPREEDEQFF. The CDR3 DNA follows: TGTGCCAGCAGCTCCCCGCGGGAGGAGGATGAGCAGTTCTTC.

The rearrangement links TRBV6-5 to TRBJ2-3; maybe TRBD2 (5 bases). CDR3 size: 10 residues. V was trimmed by 10 bases and J by 5 bases, leaving 7 bases between them. Germline loops: CDR1 MNHEY, CDR2 SVGAGI. CDR3 bases: TGTGCCACCGGAGGAGATACGCAGTATTTT. Its translation: CATGGDTQYF.

This chain's CDR3 is CASSLDPSGGRGPDTQYF. The CDR3 coding sequence is TGTGCCAGCAGCTTAGACCCTAGCGGGGGCCGTGGCCCAGATACGCAGTATTTT. J is TRBJ2-3 and V is TRBV7-4; 10 nucleotides align to TRBD2. V shed 1 base, J shed 4 bases, and the junction held 11 bases outside the gene matches. Germline CDR1 is SGHVT and CDR2 is SQSDAQ. This CDR3 has 18 residues.

The genes are TRBV6-1 and TRBJ2-2; D ambiguous. Germline V gene lookup returns CDR1 MNHNS and CDR2 SASEGT. This CDR3 has 11 residues. V was cut by 6 bases and J by 5 bases, with 4 bases left in between. The CDR3 sequence is CASSRTGELFF. DNA for the CDR3: TGTGCCAGCAGCAGGACCGGGGAGCTGTTTTTT.

The V and J genes are TRBV4-2 and TRBJ2-1; TRBD2 matches at 10 bases. In germline, CDR1 is LGHNA, CDR2 YNFKEQ. V lost 0 bases to trimming and J lost 4 bases; unmatched junction nucleotides: 3. CDR3 size: 16 residues. The DNA for the CDR3 is TGTGCCAGCAGCCAAGATCAGACTAGCGGGTACAATGAGCAGTTCTTC. This sequence encodes CASSQDQTSGYNEQFF.

V usage is TRBV5-6 and J usage is TRBJ1-4, with D unclear. V dropped 0 bases and J dropped 0 bases, with 15 bases sitting between them. The CDR3 is 18 amino acids. Germline values: CDR1 SGHDT, CDR2 YYEEEE. The CDR3 region has the DNA TGTGCCAGCAGCTTGGCCCTTGGCAGCGATGCAACTAATGAAAAACTGTTTTTT. Its protein product is CASSLALGSDATNEKLFF.

The rearrangement links TRBV5-1 to TRBJ2-1, with 10 bases aligning to TRBD2. In germline, CDR1 is SGHRS, CDR2 YFSETQ. V shed 0 bases, J shed 4 bases, and the junction held 10 bases outside the gene matches. This CDR3 comprises 18 residues. The CDR3: CASSLGSGGARSYNEQFF. The DNA for the CDR3 is TGCGCCAGCAGCTTGGGCAGCGGGGGGGCCAGGAGTTACAATGAGCAGTTCTTC. Supplemented by reference TRBV5-1 and TRBJ2-1, the full variable domain reads KAGVTQTPRYLIKTRGQQVTLSCSPISGHRSVSWYQQTPGQGLQFLFEYFSETQRNKGNFPGRFSGRQFSNSRSEMNVSTLELGDSALYLCASSLGSGGARSYNEQFFGPGTRLTVL.

The chain carries TRBV15 and TRBJ2-5; possibly TRBD2 for D (6 bases). V gave up 0 bases and J gave up 6 bases, with 14 bases separating them. This CDR3 has 15 residues. Germline-derived CDR1 and CDR2 are LNHNV and YYDKDF (reference sequence). CDR3 amino acids: CATSRDRREGKTQYF. The CDR3 coding sequence is TGTGCCACCAGCAGAGATAGGCGGGAAGGGAAGACCCAGTACTTC.

The V gene is TRBV6-4, the J gene TRBJ2-1; the match to TRBD2 covers 9 bases. In germline, CDR1 is MRHNA, CDR2 SNTAGT. The CDR3 runs 15 residues. The junction had 1 base not matched to a gene; V was cut back by 0 bases and J by 4 bases. CDR3 coding DNA: TGTGCCAGCAGTGACTCTGCGGGGGGGTACAATGAGCAGTTCTTC. Amino acid sequence: CASSDSAGGYNEQFF.

J is TRBJ2-7 and V is TRBV11-2, with no clear D. Germline V CDR1 and CDR2: SGHAT, FQNNGV. V was clipped by 5 bases and J by 1 base, with 9 bases between them. This CDR3 is 13 amino acids long. The CDR3 nucleotides are TGTGCCAGCAGCAAAATCGGGTCCTACGAGCAGTACTTC. Translating gives CASSKIGSYEQYF.

The chain uses TRBV11-2 and TRBJ1-6, with D perhaps matching TRBD1 (6 bases). V was shortened by 1 base and J by 8 bases, with 15 bases between the two germline ends. CDR1 SGHAT and CDR2 FQNNGV come from the germline V gene. This CDR3 is built from 16 residues. DNA of the CDR3: TGTGCCAGCAGCTTAGGGGGACATCTTGTCTATTCACCCCTCCACTTT. Encoded protein: CASSLGGHLVYSPLHF.

The chain joins TRBV10-1 to TRBJ2-7; TRBD2 is a possible D gene (5 bases). Trimming removed 3 bases from V and 2 bases from J, with 14 bases in between. In germline, CDR1 is WNHNN, CDR2 SYGVQD (reference sequence). This CDR3 comprises 15 residues. CDR3 in DNA: TGCGCCAGCAGTGAAAGCGGTAGGGTAACCTACGAGCAGTACTTC. This encodes CASSESGRVTYEQYF.

The V gene is TRBV25-1, the J gene TRBJ2-5; perhaps TRBD1 as D (5 bases). The CDR3 consists of 15 residues. Between the trimmed V and J ends, which lost 0 bases and 2 bases, there was a span of 10 bases. In germline, CDR1 is MGHDK, CDR2 SYGVNS. CDR3 residues: CASSEYGAGQETQYF. The CDR3 DNA is TGTGCCAGCAGTGAATATGGGGCAGGGCAAGAGACCCAGTACTTC.

The chain is built from TRBV6-4 and TRBJ2-1; 10 nucleotides align to TRBD2. Per germline, CDR1 MRHNA and CDR2 SNTAGT. The CDR3 is 15 amino acids. The junction had 9 bases not matched to a gene; V was cut back by 4 bases and J by 9 bases. Here the CDR3 reads CASSVGAGGPSEQFF. The CDR3 DNA reads as TGTGCCAGCAGTGTGGGAGCGGGAGGGCCGAGTGAGCAGTTCTTC.

The chain has TRBV11-2 and TRBJ2-7; maybe TRBD1 (6 bases). The V gene's germline CDR1 is SGHAT and CDR2 FQNNGV. Trimming pared 5 bases from V and 2 bases from J, leaving 10 bases between. The CDR3 is 13 residues long. CDR3 protein: CASSQGHTYEQYF. The CDR3 nucleotides are TGTGCCAGCAGCCAGGGACATACCTACGAGCAGTACTTC.

This clone was counted a few times. This rearrangement joins TRBV7-9 to TRBJ1-4; D possibly corresponds to TRBD1 (6 bases). The CDR3 has 17 amino acids. V lost 1 base, J lost 0 bases, and 12 bases lay in between. Germline V gives CDR1 SEHNR, CDR2 FQNEAQ (reference sequence). The CDR3, as DNA: TGTGCCAGCAGCTTAGACAGGGTCGAGGCAACTAATGAAAAACTGTTTTTT. Its protein product is CASSLDRVEATNEKLFF. Variable domain in full (rest from reference TRBV7-9 and TRBJ1-4): DTGVSQNPRHKITKRGQNVTFRCDPISEHNRLYWYRQTLGQGPEFLTYFQNEAQLEKSRLLSDRFSAERPKGSFSTLEIQRTEQGDSAMYLCASSLDRVEATNEKLFFGSGTQLSVL.